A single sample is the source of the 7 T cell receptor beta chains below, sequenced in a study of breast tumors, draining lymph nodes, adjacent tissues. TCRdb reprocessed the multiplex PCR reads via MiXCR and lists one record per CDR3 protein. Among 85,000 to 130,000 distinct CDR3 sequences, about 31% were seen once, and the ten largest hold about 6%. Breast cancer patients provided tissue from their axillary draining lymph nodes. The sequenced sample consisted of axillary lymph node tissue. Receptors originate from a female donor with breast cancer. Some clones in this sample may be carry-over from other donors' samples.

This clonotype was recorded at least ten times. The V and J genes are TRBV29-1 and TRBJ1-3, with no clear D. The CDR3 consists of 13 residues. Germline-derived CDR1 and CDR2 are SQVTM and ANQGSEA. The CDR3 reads CIIKVGSGNTIYF. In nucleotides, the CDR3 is TGCATCATTAAGGTCGGATCTGGAAACACCATATATTTT.

The CDR3 nucleotides are TGTGCCAGCAGCTCCGTAGGACTAGTTAAAGGTTGGGAGACCCAGTACTTC. Protein sequence: CASSSVGLVKGWETQYF. V usage is TRBV9 and J usage is TRBJ2-5, with 7 bases matching TRBD2. This CDR3 contains 17 residues. V was pared by 4 bases and J by 5 bases, with 17 bases of the junction left unmatched. Germline V gene sequence: CDR1 SGDLS, CDR2 YYNGEE.

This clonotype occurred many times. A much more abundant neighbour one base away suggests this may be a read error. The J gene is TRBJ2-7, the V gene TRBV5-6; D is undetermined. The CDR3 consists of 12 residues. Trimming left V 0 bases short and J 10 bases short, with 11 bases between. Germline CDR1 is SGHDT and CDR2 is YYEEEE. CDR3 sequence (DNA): TGTGCCAGCAGCTTGGACCCTGCAACCCAGTACTTC. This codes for CASSLDPATQYF.

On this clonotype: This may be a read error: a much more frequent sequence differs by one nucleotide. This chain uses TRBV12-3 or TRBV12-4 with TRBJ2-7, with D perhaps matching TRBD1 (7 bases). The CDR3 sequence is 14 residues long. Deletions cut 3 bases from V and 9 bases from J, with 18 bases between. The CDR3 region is CASSFGGGSYRQYF. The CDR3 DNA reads TGTGCCAGCAGTTTCGGAGGGGGCAGCTACAGGCAGTACTTC.

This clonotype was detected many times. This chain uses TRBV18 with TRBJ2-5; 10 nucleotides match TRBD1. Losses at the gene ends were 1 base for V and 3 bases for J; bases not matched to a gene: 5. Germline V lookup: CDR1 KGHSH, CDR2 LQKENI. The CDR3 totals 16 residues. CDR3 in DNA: TGTGCCAGCTCACCACAGGGGACAGGGGTGGAAGAGACCCAGTACTTC. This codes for CASSPQGTGVEETQYF.

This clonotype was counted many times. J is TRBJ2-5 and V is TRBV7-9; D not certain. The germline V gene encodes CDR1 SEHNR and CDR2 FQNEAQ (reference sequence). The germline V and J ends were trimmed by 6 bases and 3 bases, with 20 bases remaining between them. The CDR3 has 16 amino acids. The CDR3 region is CASSPKLLDVEETQYF. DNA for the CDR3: TGTGCCAGCAGTCCAAAGTTGTTAGATGTGGAAGAGACCCAGTACTTC.

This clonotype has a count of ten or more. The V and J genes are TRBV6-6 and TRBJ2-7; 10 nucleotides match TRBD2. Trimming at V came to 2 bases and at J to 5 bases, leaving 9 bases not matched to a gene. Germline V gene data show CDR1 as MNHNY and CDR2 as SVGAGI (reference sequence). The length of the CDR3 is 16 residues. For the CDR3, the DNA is TGTGCCAGCAGTTACCGGAGCGGGAGGGCCCGCCACGAGCAGTACTTC. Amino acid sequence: CASSYRSGRARHEQYF.